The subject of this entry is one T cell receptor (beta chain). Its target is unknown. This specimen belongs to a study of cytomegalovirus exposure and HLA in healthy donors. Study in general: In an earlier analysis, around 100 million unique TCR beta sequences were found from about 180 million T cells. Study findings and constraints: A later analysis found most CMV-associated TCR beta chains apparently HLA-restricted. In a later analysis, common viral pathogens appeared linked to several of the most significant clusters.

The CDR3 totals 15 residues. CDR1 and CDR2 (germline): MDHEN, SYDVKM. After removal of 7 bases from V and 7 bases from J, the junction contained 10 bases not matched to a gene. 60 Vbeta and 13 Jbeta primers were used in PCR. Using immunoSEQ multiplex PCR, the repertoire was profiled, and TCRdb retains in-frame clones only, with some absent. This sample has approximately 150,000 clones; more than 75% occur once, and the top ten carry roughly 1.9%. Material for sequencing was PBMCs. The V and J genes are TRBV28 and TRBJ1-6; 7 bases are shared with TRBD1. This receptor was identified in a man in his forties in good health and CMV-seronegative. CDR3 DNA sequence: TGTGCCAGCAATCCGACAGGGTATGGCAATTCACCCCTCCACTTT. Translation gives CASNPTGYGNSPLHF.